The 6 T cell receptor beta chains below were found in one sample sequenced in a study of OX40 agonist ivuxolimab in advanced cancers. The repertoire was sequenced with immunoSEQ multiplex PCR; TCRdb's copy has only in-frame clones and lacks some. The sample lists about 110,000 clones; approximately 89% were seen once. The sequences come from CD4+ or CD8+ T cells sorted from blood, collected in a trial of the OX40 agonist ivuxolimab. The receptor source for this set is an adult with an advanced solid tumor such as melanoma, head and neck, liver or kidney cancer.

The J gene is TRBJ1-4, the V gene TRBV15, with 7 bases that match TRBD1. CDR1 is LNHNV, CDR2 YYDKDF, per germline (reference sequence). This CDR3 region has 16 residues. With 2 bases clipped from V and 5 bases from J, the junction kept 8 bases outside the gene matches. CDR3: CATSRPTGDGNEKLFF. The CDR3 DNA follows: TGTGCCACCAGCAGACCAACAGGGGATGGAAATGAAAAACTGTTTTTT. Drawing the rest from reference TRBV15 and TRBJ1-4, the complete variable domain is DAMVIQNPRYQVTQFGKPVTLSCSQTLNHNVMYWYQQKSSQAPKLLFHYYDKDFNNEADTPDNFQSRRPNTSFCFLDIRSPGLGDTAMYLCATSRPTGDGNEKLFFGSGTQLSVL.

The chain recombines TRBV10-3 with TRBJ2-1; possibly TRBD1 for D (5 bases). Germline CDR1 and CDR2: ENHRY and SYGVKD. V shed 0 bases and J shed 0 bases, with 9 bases lying between them. The CDR3 is 16 amino acids. The CDR3 spells CAISESRTNSYNEQFF. The CDR3 DNA sequence: TGTGCCATCAGTGAGTCAAGGACAAACTCCTACAATGAGCAGTTCTTC.

The chain is built from TRBV18 and TRBJ2-3, with 12 positions matching TRBD2. The V gene end was trimmed by 3 bases and the J gene end by 2 bases; junction bases not matched to a gene: 6. The V gene's germline CDR1 is KGHSH and CDR2 LQKENI. CDR3 size: 17 residues. As DNA, the CDR3 is TGTGCCAGCTCACCCGGACTAGCGGGAACTAACACAGATACGCAGTATTTT. It is translated as CASSPGLAGTNTDTQYF.

J is TRBJ1-4 and V is TRBV30, with D possibly being TRBD1 (5 bases). Deletions cut 1 base from V and 5 bases from J, with 11 bases between. Germline values: CDR1 GTSNPN, CDR2 SVGIG (reference sequence). This CDR3 has 14 residues. CDR3 residues: CAWSAGMENEKLFF. In DNA, the CDR3 is TGTGCCTGGAGTGCAGGGATGGAGAATGAAAAACTGTTTTTT.

V and J are TRBV9 and TRBJ1-2, with D unclear. In germline, CDR1 is SGDLS, CDR2 YYNGEE. V lost 3 bases, J lost 3 bases, and 18 bases lay in between. This CDR3 has 16 residues. The CDR3 sequence: CASSDAPGESDYGYTF. The CDR3, as DNA: TGTGCCAGCAGCGACGCACCCGGGGAGAGCGACTATGGCTACACCTTC.

The rearrangement links TRBV5-1 to TRBJ2-7; D is perhaps TRBD1 (6 bases). Trimming pared 4 bases from V and 4 bases from J, leaving 6 bases between. CDR1 is SGHRS, CDR2 YFSETQ, per germline. The CDR3 spans 11 residues. DNA of the CDR3: TGCGCCAGCAGCACAGGGTACGAGCAGTACTTC. The encoded protein is CASSTGYEQYF.